The source of this T cell receptor (beta chain) is a study of cytomegalovirus exposure and HLA in healthy donors. Study-wide results and caveats: Associated with HLA alleles at 0.05 false discovery rate in a later analysis were 17,000 or so TCR beta sequences. Later genetic work tied a missense DCLRE1C variant to beta-chain V and J trimming. There were some public TCRs occurring in many donors, but most TCR sequences were rare.

A note on this clone: The antigen is unknown. The junction differs from germline at one of its ends, possibly a read error.

The PCR contained 60 Vbeta and 13 Jbeta primers. Assay used: immunoSEQ multiplex PCR; TCRdb lists only in-frame clones, some missing. This sample has over 150,000 clones, with over 70% found just once. Per the germline V gene, CDR1 is SEHNR and CDR2 is FQNEAQ (reference sequence). CDR3 length: 19 amino acids. Sequencing used PBMCs. The chain recombines TRBV7-9 with TRBJ2-6; TRBD1 aligns across 8 bases. The source is a woman aged 45-65 years in good health and CMV-seropositive. This CDR3 reads CASSGYSGGASSGANGLTF. The CDR3 DNA reads TGTGCCAGCAGCGGGTACTCAGGGGGCGCCTCCTCTGGGGCCAACGGCCTGACTTTC.